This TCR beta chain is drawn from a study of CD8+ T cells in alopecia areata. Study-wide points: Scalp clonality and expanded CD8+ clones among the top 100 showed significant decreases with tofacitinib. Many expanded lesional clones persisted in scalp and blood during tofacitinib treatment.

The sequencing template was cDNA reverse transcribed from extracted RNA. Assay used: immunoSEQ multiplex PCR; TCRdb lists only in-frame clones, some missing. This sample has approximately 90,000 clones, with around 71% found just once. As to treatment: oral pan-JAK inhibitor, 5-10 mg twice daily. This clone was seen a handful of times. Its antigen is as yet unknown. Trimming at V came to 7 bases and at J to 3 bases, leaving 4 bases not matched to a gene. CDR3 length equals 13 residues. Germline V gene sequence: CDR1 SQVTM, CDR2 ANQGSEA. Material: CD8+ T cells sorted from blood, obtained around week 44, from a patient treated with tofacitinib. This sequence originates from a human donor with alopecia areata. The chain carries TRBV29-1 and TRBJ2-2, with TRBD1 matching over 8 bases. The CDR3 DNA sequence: TGCAGCGCCGACAGGGGTGACACCGGGGAGCTGTTTTTT. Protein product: CSADRGDTGELFF.